This section outlines one T cell receptor beta chain sequence together with its context. Its antigen is undetermined. This sample is part of a study of shared clonotypes between healthy human individuals. Only in-frame clones appear in the TCRdb table, and some are missing; sequencing was by immunoSEQ multiplex PCR. The sample has 2 million to 2.5 million clones, 80% to 95% seen once; the top ten hold about 0.34%. Germline V lookup: CDR1 LNHDA, CDR2 SQIVND (reference sequence). This CDR3 is built from 14 residues. Trimming took 3 bases from V and 6 from J, leaving 12 bases between them. Study conclusions and caveats: Limited genetic and exposure-history diversity came from having few donors.

This sequence was found in a man aged 18 to 30 in good health. Some clones in this sample may be carry-over from other donors' samples. The chain joins TRBV19 to TRBJ1-5; a possible D gene is TRBD1 (6 bases). Sequencing was done on a sample of naive CD4+ T cells from PBMCs. Subset meaning: CD45RA+ positively selected. This CDR3 reads CASSITGLGQPQHF. CDR3 nucleotide sequence: TGTGCCAGTAGTATTACAGGGTTGGGTCAGCCCCAGCATTTT. Together with reference TRBV19 and TRBJ1-5, the CDR3 gives the full variable domain: DGGITQSPKYLFRKEGQNVTLSCEQNLNHDAMYWYRQDPGQGLRLIYYSQIVNDFQKGDIAEGYSVSREKKESFPLTVTSAQKNPTAFYLCASSITGLGQPQHFGDGTRLSIL.